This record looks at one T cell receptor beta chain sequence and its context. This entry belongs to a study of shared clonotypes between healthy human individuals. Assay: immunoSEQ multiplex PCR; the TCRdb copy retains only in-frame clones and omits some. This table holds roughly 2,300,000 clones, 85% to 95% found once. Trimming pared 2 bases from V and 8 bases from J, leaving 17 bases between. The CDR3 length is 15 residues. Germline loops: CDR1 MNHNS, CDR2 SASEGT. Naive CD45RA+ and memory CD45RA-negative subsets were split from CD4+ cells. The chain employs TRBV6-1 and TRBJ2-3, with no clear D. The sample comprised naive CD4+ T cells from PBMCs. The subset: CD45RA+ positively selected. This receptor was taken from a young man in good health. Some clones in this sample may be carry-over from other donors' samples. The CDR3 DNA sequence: TGTGCCAGCAGTGAAACGCGAGGAAAGGCCATTACGCAGTATTTT. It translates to CASSETRGKAITQYF.